The 20 T cell receptor beta chains reported below all come from one sample, sequenced in a study of blood T cell repertoires in COVID-19. The repertoire was sequenced with immunoSEQ multiplex PCR; TCRdb's copy has only in-frame clones and lacks some. The sample holds over 85,000 clones; around 88% are singletons and the top ten take roughly 8.1%. Source material: peripheral blood. These receptors originate from a woman in her 70s with acute or convalescent COVID-19.

CDR3 protein: CASSIIGTSGLSSYNEQFF. The CDR3 bases are TGTGCCAGCAGCATTATAGGGACTAGCGGACTTAGCTCCTACAATGAGCAGTTCTTC. The chain couples TRBV21-1 to TRBJ2-1; TRBD2, as called in the table, went unchecked against the DNA. TRBV21-1 constitutes a pseudogene. The CDR3 totals 19 residues.

The CDR3 here is CASNELAGPYNEQFF. In DNA form, the CDR3 reads TGTGCCAGCAACGAACTAGCGGGACCCTACAATGAGCAGTTCTTC. The V and J genes are TRBV5-4 and TRBJ2-1; 10 nucleotides align to TRBD2. The germline V gene has CDR1 SGHNT and CDR2 YYREEE (reference sequence). This CDR3 contains 15 residues. V dropped 6 bases and J dropped 2; count of bases not matched to a gene: 5.

This sequence joins TRBV9 and TRBJ1-3; perhaps TRBD1 as D (5 bases). The CDR3 has 16 residues. Germline values: CDR1 SGDLS, CDR2 YYNGEE. The V gene lost 4 bases and the J gene lost 0 bases, with 14 bases spanning the gap. CDR3: CASSPRRDFSGNTIYF. In DNA form, the CDR3 reads TGTGCCAGCAGCCCTCGCCGGGACTTCTCTGGAAACACCATATATTTT. Supplemented by reference TRBV9 and TRBJ1-3, the full variable domain reads DSGVTQTPKHLITATGQRVTLRCSPRSGDLSVYWYQQSLDQGLQFLIQYYNGEERAKGNILERFSAQQFPDLHSELNLSSLELGDSALYFCASSPRRDFSGNTIYFGEGSWLTVV.

This chain links TRBV16 with TRBJ1-6; 12 nucleotides agree with TRBD1. The CDR3 runs 15 residues. Germline V gene data show CDR1 as KGHSY and CDR2 as FQNENV. The ends lost 4 bases at V and 11 bases at J; junction bases unmatched: 6. The CDR3 sequence is CASSPGTGGLAPLHF. The CDR3 region has the DNA TGTGCCAGCAGCCCGGGGACAGGGGGCTTGGCACCCCTCCACTTT.

The chain employs TRBV28 and TRBJ2-2, with D possibly TRBD2 on 8 matching bases. Germline V gene lookup returns CDR1 MDHEN and CDR2 SYDVKM. This CDR3 has 17 residues. Deletions cut 2 bases from V and 2 bases from J, with 15 bases between. The CDR3 region is CASSLGTAGANTGELFF. DNA of the CDR3: TGTGCCAGCAGTTTAGGGACAGCGGGAGCAAACACCGGGGAGCTGTTTTTT.

This chain joins TRBV4-1 and TRBJ2-5; D is unclear. V lost 0 bases and J 5 bases, leaving 13 bases between the germline ends. This CDR3 contains 15 residues. CDR1 is MGHRA, CDR2 YSYEKL, per germline. CDR3 sequence reads: CASSQDLNLLETQYF. The CDR3 DNA reads TGCGCCAGCAGCCAAGATTTAAATCTCCTGGAGACCCAGTACTTC.

The gene calls are TRBV19 and TRBJ1-2; a weak D match, TRBD1 (6 bases). Germline V CDR1 and CDR2: LNHDA, SQIVND (reference sequence). The V end was cut by 6 bases, the J end by 2 bases, with 10 bases between. CDR3 size: 13 residues. The CDR3 DNA reads TGTGCCAGTAGAAACAGGGTAAACTATGGCTACACCTTC. Its protein product is CASRNRVNYGYTF.

This clone appeared a single time. This sequence joins TRBV9 and TRBJ2-1; 10 bases line up with TRBD2. Germline lookup yields CDR1 SGDLS and CDR2 YYNGEE. There are 16 residues in the CDR3. With V trimmed by 0 bases and J by 4 bases, 4 bases remained unmatched. The CDR3 nucleotides are TGTGCCAGCAGCGTAGAAGCGGGAGGGTTGTACAATGAGCAGTTCTTC. This codes for CASSVEAGGLYNEQFF.

The chain carries TRBV11-3 and TRBJ2-5; TRBD1 aligns across 8 bases. This CDR3 is built from 15 residues. Germline V gene lookup returns CDR1 SGHNT and CDR2 YENEEA. The junction had 6 bases not matched to a gene; V was cut back by 1 base and J by 5 bases. The CDR3 DNA follows: TGTGCCAGCAGCTTAGGGGGGACAGGAGGGGAGACCCAGTACTTC. This sequence encodes CASSLGGTGGETQYF.

This chain joins TRBV2 and TRBJ2-1, with D perhaps matching TRBD2 (6 bases). The CDR3 contains 16 residues. V gave up 2 bases and J gave up 7 bases, with 18 bases separating them. Germline CDR1 is SNHLY and CDR2 is FYNNEI. CDR3 sequence (DNA): TGTGCCAGCAGTGAACGGCCGGGAGTTCCAGTAAATGAGCAGTTCTTC. Translated: CASSERPGVPVNEQFF.

The genes are TRBV27 and TRBJ2-7; D not certain. Trimming left V 5 bases short and J 2 bases short, with 4 bases between. The CDR3 sequence is 11 residues long. Germline lookup yields CDR1 MNHEY and CDR2 SMNVEV (reference sequence). CDR3 coding DNA: TGTGCCAGCAGTGACACCTACGAGCAGTACTTC. Protein: CASSDTYEQYF.

The chain employs TRBV3-1 (or the pseudogene TRBV3-2) and TRBJ2-5; 7 bases align to TRBD2. CDR3 length equals 18 residues. The V gene's germline CDR1 is LGHDT and CDR2 YNNKEL (reference sequence). The V gene end was trimmed by 0 bases and the J gene end by 1 base; junction bases not matched to a gene: 11. CDR3 residues: CASSQDWGSERGQETQYF. As DNA, the CDR3 is TGTGCCAGCAGCCAAGATTGGGGGTCGGAGCGGGGCCAAGAGACCCAGTACTTC.

V is TRBV4-1 and J is TRBJ2-1; 15 bases are a match to TRBD2. Trimming cost V 4 bases and J 6 bases; bases outside gene matches: 10. This CDR3 has 18 amino acids. In germline, CDR1 is MGHRA, CDR2 YSYEKL. The CDR3 nucleotides are TGCGCCAGCAGCCTGGGGACTAGCGGGGGGACATGGCCCAATGAGCAGTTCTTC. It translates to CASSLGTSGGTWPNEQFF.

This chain joins TRBV18 and TRBJ2-7; D is possibly TRBD1 (6 bases). The V gene's germline CDR1 is KGHSH and CDR2 LQKENI. This CDR3 has 14 amino acids. Trimming removed 3 bases from V and 3 bases from J, with 12 bases in between. Here the CDR3 reads CASSPLGQHYEQYF. The CDR3, as DNA: TGTGCCAGCTCACCCTTAGGACAGCACTACGAGCAGTACTTC.

This chain connects TRBV7-6 to TRBJ2-3; no clear D. The CDR3 extends over 17 amino acids. V was shortened by 5 bases and J by 4 bases, with 22 bases between the two germline ends. Looked up from germline, CDR1 is SGHVS and CDR2 is FNYEAQ. CDR3 protein: CASSRTAVQFGSDTQYF. CDR3 in DNA: TGTGCCAGCAGCCGAACTGCAGTACAATTCGGGTCAGATACGCAGTATTTT.

The chain employs TRBV28 and TRBJ2-1; 12 bases fit TRBD2. The CDR3 totals 14 residues. Looked up from germline, CDR1 is MDHEN and CDR2 is SYDVKM. J was trimmed by 7 bases and V by 3 bases; bases with no gene match: 1. CDR3 sequence reads: CASSFTSGRNEQFF. The CDR3 DNA reads as TGTGCCAGCAGTTTCACTAGCGGGAGGAATGAGCAGTTCTTC.

This clone was detected a few times. The chain combines TRBV5-1 with TRBJ1-5; the D gene is possibly TRBD1 (5 bases). V lost 5 bases, J lost 0 bases, and 9 bases lay in between. Germline values: CDR1 SGHRS, CDR2 YFSETQ. CDR3 size: 14 residues. The CDR3 DNA sequence: TGCGCCAGCAGTCCTGACAGTAGCAATCAGCCCCAGCATTTT. Translated, it gives CASSPDSSNQPQHF.

The V call is TRBV9, the J call TRBJ1-1; weak D call: TRBD1 (5 bases). V was clipped by 0 bases and J by 2 bases, with 8 bases between them. From germline, CDR1 is SGDLS and CDR2 YYNGEE. CDR3 size: 14 residues. CDR3: CASSVEWGNTEAFF. The CDR3 nucleotides read TGTGCCAGCAGCGTAGAATGGGGCAACACTGAAGCTTTCTTT. Combining the CDR3 with reference TRBV9 and TRBJ1-1 gives the whole variable domain DSGVTQTPKHLITATGQRVTLRCSPRSGDLSVYWYQQSLDQGLQFLIQYYNGEERAKGNILERFSAQQFPDLHSELNLSSLELGDSALYFCASSVEWGNTEAFFGQGTRLTVV.

The rearrangement uses TRBV27 and TRBJ2-7, with D perhaps matching TRBD2 (6 bases). The CDR3 has 13 residues. Trimming removed 2 bases from V and 4 bases from J, with 9 bases in between. Germline V gene sequence: CDR1 MNHEY, CDR2 SMNVEV (reference sequence). Here the CDR3 reads CASSLLREYEQYF. CDR3 DNA: TGTGCCAGCAGTTTACTCCGGGAGTACGAGCAGTACTTC.

V and J are TRBV30 and TRBJ1-1; possibly TRBD1 for D (5 bases). CDR3 length: 14 residues. V was cut by 1 base and J by 0 bases, with 9 bases left in between. CDR1 GTSNPN and CDR2 SVGIG come from the germline V gene (reference sequence). The CDR3: CAWSGQTMNTEAFF. The CDR3, as DNA: TGTGCCTGGAGTGGACAGACCATGAACACTGAAGCTTTCTTT.